Below, one T cell receptor (beta chain) is given with its context. This clone's antigen is unknown. No much larger clone is present one base from it, and per-base qualities are unavailable. Library creation used RACE. The instrument was a NextSeq 500. During library preparation, unique molecular identifiers were attached to individual cDNA molecules so that TCRs could be counted quantitatively and reproducibly. From each blood RNA sample, both TCR alpha and TCR beta chains were sequenced. Processing in the source paper ran as follows. The median number of TCRs per sample was roughly 94,000, ranging from roughly 23,224 to 700,000. V, J and CDR3 annotation of the TCR reads was performed with the Decombinator software suite. For PS versus PT1 abundance plots, all samples were subsampled to the same number of TCRs (28,000). TCRs were defined as expanded if absent before sensitization and observed at least eight times at the 2-week time point. TCRdb redid the processing of the public reads, applying fastp at Q25 and MiXCR, and retained in-frame beta chains. For every CDR3 protein sequence, its rows merge into one entry that carries the most common genes and DNA. These V and J calls originate from TCRdb's pipeline instead of the authors' own analysis. The table for this sample lists 95,000 or so distinct CDR3 sequences; around 10% of them were counted only once. The top ten constitute about 3% of the sample.

Relative to germline, V is missing 3 bases and J is missing 10 bases, with 16 bases of the junction outside any gene match. Counted from cysteine to phenylalanine, this CDR3 has 16 amino acids. The read is trimmed to its CDR3 DNA, 48 bases read in frame from base 1. For CDR1 and CDR2, the germline V gene (reference sequence) lists SEHNR and FQNEAQ. The label giving this sample's time point can be read as: patch test 2, 6 weeks after DPC sensitization. Interpreted using the paper, the treatment or condition label stands for: therapeutic diphenylcyclopropenone sensitization with weekly scalp DPC. Blood at each patch-test visit was drawn before the patch test was applied. Patients were considered eligible if aged 18 to 70, diagnosed with alopecia and deemed suitable for DPC therapy, and patients were excluded if pregnant. Total RNA was isolated from unfractionated whole blood collected in Tempus Blood RNA tubes.

The sample originates from a study of human T cells and chemical hapten exposure (dated by TCRdb to the early 2020s). Study-wide context: For sensitization, 2% DPC in acetone was applied to a roughly 2 cm by roughly 2 cm area of upper inner arm skin. Throughout the study period of 20 to 30 weeks, patients also received therapeutic DPC doses to the scalp every week. Patch testing was done on the upper back using Finn chambers containing 0.01% DPC, and results were scored after 6 days according to International Contact Dermatitis Research Group standards. Alopecia areata with under or over 50% scalp involvement, alopecia totalis and alopecia universalis were represented in the patient cohort, which was mostly female. Libraries were pooled for sequencing, and variation in per-sample TCR yields was attributed mainly to small differences in library volumes within the pool. In alopecia patients, the study followed how the peripheral blood TCR repertoire changed in vivo over primary and secondary sensitization to diphenylcyclopropenone (DPC), a hapten. Blood samples were taken from patients before sensitization (week 0) and then at 2, 6 and about 24 weeks after DPC sensitization. Blood for TCR sequencing was provided by twenty-nine alopecia patients at one to four time points (pre-sensitization, 2, 6 and 24 weeks).

The full study reports these points: Repeated subsampling changed both the strength of the expansion versus patch-test correlation and the threshold at which the correlation became significant. DPC sensitization did not change how many TCRs were above 1 in 1000 frequency, and no evidence was found of alterations in global repertoire structure. Because all patients had alopecia, a presumed autoimmune disease, the immune response of the patients might differ from that of healthy individuals. Significantly more large CDR3 similarity clusters were formed by expanded TCRs than by pre-sensitization or healthy control sets, consistent with antigen-driven responses. Patch test score correlated positively with the number of PT1 expanded TCRs, reaching significance at thresholds 8, 16 and 32 but not at 4.

Source: whole blood, taken in connection with sensitization to the hapten diphenylcyclopropenone (DPC). The V gene is TRBV7-9 and the J gene is TRBJ1-2; 8 bases in the junction line up with TRBD1. The origin of this receptor is a woman in her 40s with alopecia areata. Some clones in this sample may be carry-over from other donors' samples. In nucleotide form, the sequence is TGTGCCAGCAGCTTCCCCACGGACAGGGTAGAGTTTTACTACACCTTC. The resulting protein is CASSFPTDRVEFYYTF.